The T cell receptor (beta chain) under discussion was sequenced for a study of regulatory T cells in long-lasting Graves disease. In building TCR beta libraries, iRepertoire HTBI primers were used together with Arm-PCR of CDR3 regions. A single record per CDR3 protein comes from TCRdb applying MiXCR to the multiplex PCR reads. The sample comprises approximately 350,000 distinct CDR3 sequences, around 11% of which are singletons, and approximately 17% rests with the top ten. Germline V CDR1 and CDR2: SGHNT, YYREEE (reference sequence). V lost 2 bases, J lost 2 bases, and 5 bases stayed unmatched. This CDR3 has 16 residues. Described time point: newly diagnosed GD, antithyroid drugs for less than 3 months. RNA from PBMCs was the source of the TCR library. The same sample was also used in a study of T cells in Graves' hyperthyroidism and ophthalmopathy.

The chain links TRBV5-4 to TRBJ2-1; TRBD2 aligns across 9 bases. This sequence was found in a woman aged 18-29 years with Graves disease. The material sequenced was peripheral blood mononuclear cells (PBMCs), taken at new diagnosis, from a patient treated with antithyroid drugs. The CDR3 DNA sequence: TGTGCCAGCAGCTTATTAGCGGGAGTCACCTACAATGAGCAGTTCTTC. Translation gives CASSLLAGVTYNEQFF.